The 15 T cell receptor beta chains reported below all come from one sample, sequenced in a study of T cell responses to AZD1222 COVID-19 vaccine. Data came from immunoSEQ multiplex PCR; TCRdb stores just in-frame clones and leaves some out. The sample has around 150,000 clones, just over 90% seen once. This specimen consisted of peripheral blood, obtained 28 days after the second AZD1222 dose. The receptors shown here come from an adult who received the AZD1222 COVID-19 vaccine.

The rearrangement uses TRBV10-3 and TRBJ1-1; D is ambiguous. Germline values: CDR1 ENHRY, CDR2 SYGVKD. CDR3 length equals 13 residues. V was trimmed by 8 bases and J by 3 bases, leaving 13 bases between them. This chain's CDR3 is CAIWVTRDTEAFF. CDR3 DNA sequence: TGTGCCATCTGGGTAACGAGGGACACTGAAGCTTTCTTT.

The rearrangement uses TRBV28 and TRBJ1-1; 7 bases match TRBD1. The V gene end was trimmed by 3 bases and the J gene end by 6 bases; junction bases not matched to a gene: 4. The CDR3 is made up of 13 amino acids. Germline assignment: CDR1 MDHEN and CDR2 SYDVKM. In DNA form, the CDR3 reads TGTGCCAGCAGTTTCCAGGGGGGGTCTGAAGCTTTCTTT. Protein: CASSFQGGSEAFF. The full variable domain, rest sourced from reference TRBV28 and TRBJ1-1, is DVKVTQSSRYLVKRTGEKVFLECVQDMDHENMFWYRQDPGLGLRLIYFSYDVKMKEKGDIPEGYSVSREKKERFSLILESASTNQTSMYLCASSFQGGSEAFFGQGTRLTVV.

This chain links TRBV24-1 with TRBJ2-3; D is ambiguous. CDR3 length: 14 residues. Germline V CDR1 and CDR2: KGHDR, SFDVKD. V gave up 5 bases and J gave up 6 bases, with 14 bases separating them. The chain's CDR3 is CATSASFEADTQYF. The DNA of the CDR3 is TGTGCCACCAGTGCCAGCTTCGAGGCGGATACGCAGTATTTT.

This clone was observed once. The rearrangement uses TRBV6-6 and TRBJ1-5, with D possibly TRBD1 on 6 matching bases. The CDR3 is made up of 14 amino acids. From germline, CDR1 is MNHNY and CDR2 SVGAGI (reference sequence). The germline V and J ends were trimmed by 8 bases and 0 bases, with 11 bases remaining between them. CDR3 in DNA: TGTGCCAGCCTTGGGGACATTAGCAATCAGCCCCAGCATTTT. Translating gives CASLGDISNQPQHF.

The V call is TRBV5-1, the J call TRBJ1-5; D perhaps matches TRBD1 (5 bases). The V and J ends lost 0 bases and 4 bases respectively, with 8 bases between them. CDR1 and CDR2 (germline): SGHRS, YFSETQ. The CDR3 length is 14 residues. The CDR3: CASSLAGGNQPQHF. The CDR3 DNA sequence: TGCGCCAGCAGCTTGGCCGGGGGAAATCAGCCCCAGCATTTT.

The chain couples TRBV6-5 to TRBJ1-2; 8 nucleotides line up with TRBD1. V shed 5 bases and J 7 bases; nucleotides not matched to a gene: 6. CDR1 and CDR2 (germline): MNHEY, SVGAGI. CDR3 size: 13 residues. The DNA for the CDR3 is TGTGCCAGCAGTAGGACAGGGAGAGGTGGCTACACCTTC. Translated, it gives CASSRTGRGGYTF.

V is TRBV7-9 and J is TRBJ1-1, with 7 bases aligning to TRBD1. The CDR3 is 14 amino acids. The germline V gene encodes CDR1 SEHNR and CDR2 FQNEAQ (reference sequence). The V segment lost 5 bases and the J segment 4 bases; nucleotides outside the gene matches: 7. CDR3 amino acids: CASSPPTGLTEAFF. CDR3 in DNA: TGTGCCAGCAGCCCTCCGACAGGGCTCACTGAAGCTTTCTTT.

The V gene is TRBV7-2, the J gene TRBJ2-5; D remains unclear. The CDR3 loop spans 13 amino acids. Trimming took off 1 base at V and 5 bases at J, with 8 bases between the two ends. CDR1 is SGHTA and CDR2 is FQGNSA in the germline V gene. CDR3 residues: CASSLGRRETQYF. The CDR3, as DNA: TGTGCCAGCAGCTTAGGCCGAAGGGAGACCCAGTACTTC. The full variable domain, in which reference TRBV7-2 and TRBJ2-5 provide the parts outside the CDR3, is GAGVSQSPSNKVTEKGKDVELRCDPISGHTALYWYRQSLGQGLEFLIYFQGNSAPDKSGLPSDRFSAERTGGSVSTLTIQRTQQEDSAVYLCASSLGRRETQYFGPGTRLLVL.

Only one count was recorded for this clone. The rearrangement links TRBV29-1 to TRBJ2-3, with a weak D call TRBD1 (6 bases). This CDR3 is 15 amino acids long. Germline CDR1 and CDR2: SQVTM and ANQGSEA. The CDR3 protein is CTAQGTPEGTDTQYF. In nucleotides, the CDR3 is TGCACCGCCCAGGGGACCCCGGAGGGCACAGATACGCAGTATTTT.

This CDR3 reads CASRGDRSNEKLFF. The DNA of the CDR3 is TGTGCCAGCAGGGGGGACAGGAGTAATGAAAAACTGTTTTTT. V gene TRBV28 combines with J gene TRBJ1-4; 8 bases map to TRBD1. With V trimmed by 6 bases and J by 4 bases, 4 bases remained unmatched. Germline V gives CDR1 MDHEN, CDR2 SYDVKM. The CDR3 spans 14 residues.

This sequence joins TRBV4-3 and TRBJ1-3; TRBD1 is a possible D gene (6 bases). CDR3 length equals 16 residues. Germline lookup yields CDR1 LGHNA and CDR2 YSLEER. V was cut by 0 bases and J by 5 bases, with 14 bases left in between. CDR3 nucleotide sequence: TGCGCCAGCAGCCAAGATCCCGGGGGGCAAAGAAACACCATATATTTT. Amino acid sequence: CASSQDPGGQRNTIYF.

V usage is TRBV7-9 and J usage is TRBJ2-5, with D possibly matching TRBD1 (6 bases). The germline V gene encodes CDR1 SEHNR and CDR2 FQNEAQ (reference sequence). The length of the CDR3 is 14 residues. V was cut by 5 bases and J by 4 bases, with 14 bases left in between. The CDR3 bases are TGTGCCAGCAGCGGGGGCCTAGTGGGAGAGACCCAGTACTTC. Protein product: CASSGGLVGETQYF.

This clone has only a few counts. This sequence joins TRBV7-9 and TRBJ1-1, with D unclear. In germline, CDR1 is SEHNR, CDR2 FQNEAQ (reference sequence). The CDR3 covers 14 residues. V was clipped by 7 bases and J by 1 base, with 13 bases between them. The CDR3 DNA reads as TGTGCCAGCACCTCTGGGAACGGGAACACTGAAGCTTTCTTT. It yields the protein CASTSGNGNTEAFF.

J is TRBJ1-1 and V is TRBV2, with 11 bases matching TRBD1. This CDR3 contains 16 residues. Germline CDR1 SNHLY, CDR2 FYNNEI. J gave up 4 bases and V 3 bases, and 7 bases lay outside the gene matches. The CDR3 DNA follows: TGTGCCAGCAGTGAGACGGGACAGGGGGATGGCACTGAAGCTTTCTTT. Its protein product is CASSETGQGDGTEAFF.

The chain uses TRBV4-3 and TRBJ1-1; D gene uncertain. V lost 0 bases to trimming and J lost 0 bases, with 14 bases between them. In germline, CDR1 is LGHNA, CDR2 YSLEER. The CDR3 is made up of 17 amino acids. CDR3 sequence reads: CASSQERALYMNTEAFF. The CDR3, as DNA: TGCGCCAGCAGCCAAGAGAGGGCATTGTACATGAACACTGAAGCTTTCTTT.